This T cell receptor (beta chain) was sequenced for a study of cytomegalovirus exposure and HLA in healthy donors. The study ran its PCR with 60 Vbeta and 13 Jbeta primers. Produced via immunoSEQ multiplex PCR; TCRdb's table is partial and in-frame only. The sample lists 50,000 to 70,000 clones; around 83% were seen once. This clone was seen a handful of times. This clonotype was sampled from a human donor in good health. The sample consisted of PBMCs.

This CDR3 reads CASSRGQGGRNSPLHF. CDR3 coding DNA: TGTGCCAGCAGCCGAGGACAGGGTGGGCGAAATTCACCCCTCCACTTT. The chain couples TRBV5-8 to TRBJ1-6; the match to TRBD1 covers 8 bases. V dropped 4 bases and J dropped 7; count of bases not matched to a gene: 10. This CDR3 has 16 amino acids. Looked up from germline, CDR1 is SGHTS and CDR2 is YDEGEE.